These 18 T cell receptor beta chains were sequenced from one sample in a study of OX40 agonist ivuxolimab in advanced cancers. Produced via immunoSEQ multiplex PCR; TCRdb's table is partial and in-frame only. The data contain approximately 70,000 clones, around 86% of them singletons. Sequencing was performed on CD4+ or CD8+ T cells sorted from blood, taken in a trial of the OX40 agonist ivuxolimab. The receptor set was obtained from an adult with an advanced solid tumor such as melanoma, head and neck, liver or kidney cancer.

The CDR3 sequence: CASSQETGSYNEQFF. CDR3 nucleotide sequence: TGTGCCAGCAGCCAAGAAACGGGATCCTACAATGAGCAGTTCTTC. V gene TRBV4-2 combines with J gene TRBJ2-1, with TRBD2 as a possible D gene (5 bases). Trimming left V 0 bases short and J 1 base short, with 7 bases between. Germline values: CDR1 LGHNA, CDR2 YNFKEQ. The CDR3 contains 15 residues.

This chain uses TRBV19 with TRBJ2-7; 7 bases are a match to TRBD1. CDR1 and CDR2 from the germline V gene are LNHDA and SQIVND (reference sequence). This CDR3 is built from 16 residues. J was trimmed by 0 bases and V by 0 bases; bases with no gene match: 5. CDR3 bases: TGTGCCAGTAGTATAGAGACAGGGTTAAGCTCCTACGAGCAGTACTTC. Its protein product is CASSIETGLSSYEQYF.

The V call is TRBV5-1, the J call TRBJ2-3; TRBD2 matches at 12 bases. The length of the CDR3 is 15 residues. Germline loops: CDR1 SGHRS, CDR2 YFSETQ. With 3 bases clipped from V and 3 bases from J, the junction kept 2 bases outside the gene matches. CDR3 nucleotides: TGCGCCAGCAGCTCGGGACTAGCGGGTACAGATACGCAGTATTTT. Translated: CASSSGLAGTDTQYF. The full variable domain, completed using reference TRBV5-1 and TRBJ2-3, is KAGVTQTPRYLIKTRGQQVTLSCSPISGHRSVSWYQQTPGQGLQFLFEYFSETQRNKGNFPGRFSGRQFSNSRSEMNVSTLELGDSALYLCASSSGLAGTDTQYFGPGTRLTVL.

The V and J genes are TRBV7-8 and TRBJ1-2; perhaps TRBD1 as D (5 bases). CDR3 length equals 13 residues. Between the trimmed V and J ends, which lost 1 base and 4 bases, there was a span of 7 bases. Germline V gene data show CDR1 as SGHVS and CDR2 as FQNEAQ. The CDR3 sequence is CASSLGGTYGYTF. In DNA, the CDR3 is TGTGCCAGCAGCTTAGGAGGGACCTATGGCTACACCTTC.

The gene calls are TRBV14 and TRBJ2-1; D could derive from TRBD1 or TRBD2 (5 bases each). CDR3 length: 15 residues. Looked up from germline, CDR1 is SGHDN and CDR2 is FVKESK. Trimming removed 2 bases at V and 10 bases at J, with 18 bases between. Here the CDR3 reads CASSQFGLAGREQFF. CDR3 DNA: TGTGCCAGCAGCCAATTCGGGCTAGCAGGGCGCGAGCAGTTCTTC.

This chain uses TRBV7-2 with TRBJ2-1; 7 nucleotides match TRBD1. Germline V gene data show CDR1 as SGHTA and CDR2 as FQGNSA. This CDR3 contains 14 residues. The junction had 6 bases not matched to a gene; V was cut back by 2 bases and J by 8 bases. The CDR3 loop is CASSLLKGADEQFF. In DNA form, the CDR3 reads TGTGCCAGCAGCTTACTTAAGGGGGCGGATGAGCAGTTCTTC.

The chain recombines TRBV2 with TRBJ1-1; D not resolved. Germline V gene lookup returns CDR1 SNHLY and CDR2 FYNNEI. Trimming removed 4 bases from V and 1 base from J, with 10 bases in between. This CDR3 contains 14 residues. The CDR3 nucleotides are TGTGCCAGCAGTGTGGACGGGAGGAACACTGAAGCTTTCTTT. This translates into CASSVDGRNTEAFF.

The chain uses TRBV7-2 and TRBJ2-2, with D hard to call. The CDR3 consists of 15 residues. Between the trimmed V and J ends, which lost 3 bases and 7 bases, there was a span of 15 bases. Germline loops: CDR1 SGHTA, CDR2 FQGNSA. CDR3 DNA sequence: TGTGCCAGCAGCTTCCAGACCGGGTTGGGCGGGGAGCTGTTTTTT. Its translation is CASSFQTGLGGELFF.

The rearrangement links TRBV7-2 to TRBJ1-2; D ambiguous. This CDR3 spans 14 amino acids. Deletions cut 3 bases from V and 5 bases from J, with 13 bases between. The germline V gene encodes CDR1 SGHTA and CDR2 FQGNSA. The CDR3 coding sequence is TGTGCCAGCAGCTTTGTCCAAGGGCCATATGGCTACACCTTC. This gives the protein CASSFVQGPYGYTF.

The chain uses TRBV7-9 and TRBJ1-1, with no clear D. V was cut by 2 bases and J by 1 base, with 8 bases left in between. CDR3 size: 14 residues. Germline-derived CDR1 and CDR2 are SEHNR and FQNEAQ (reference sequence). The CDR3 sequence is CASSLQGSNTEAFF. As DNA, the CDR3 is TGTGCCAGCAGCTTACAAGGGTCGAACACTGAAGCTTTCTTT.

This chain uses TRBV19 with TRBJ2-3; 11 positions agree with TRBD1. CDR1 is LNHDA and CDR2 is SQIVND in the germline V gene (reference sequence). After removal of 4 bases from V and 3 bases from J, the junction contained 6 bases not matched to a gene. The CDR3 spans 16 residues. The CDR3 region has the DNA TGTGCCAGTAGTAAACCCCGGGACAGGGGGACAGATACGCAGTATTTT. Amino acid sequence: CASSKPRDRGTDTQYF.

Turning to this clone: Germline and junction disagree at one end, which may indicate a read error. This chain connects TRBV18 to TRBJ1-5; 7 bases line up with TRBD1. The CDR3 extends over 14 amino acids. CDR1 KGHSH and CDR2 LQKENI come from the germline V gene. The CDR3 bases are TGTGCCAGCTCACGACAGGGTAGCGATCAGCCCCAGCATTTT. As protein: CASSRQGSDQPQHF. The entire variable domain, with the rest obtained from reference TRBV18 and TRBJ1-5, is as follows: NAGVMQNPRHLVRRRGQEARLRCSPMKGHSHVYWYRQLPEEGLKFMVYLQKENIIDESGMPKERFSAEFPKEGPSILRIQQVVRGDSAAYFCASSRQGSDQPQHFGDGTRLSIL.

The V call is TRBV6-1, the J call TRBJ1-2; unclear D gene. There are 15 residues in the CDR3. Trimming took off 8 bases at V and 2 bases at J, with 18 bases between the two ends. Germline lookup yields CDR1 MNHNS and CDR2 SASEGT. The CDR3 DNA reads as TGTGCCAGCCAGACGCTCTCAGTCAAGAACTATGGCTACACCTTC. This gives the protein CASQTLSVKNYGYTF.

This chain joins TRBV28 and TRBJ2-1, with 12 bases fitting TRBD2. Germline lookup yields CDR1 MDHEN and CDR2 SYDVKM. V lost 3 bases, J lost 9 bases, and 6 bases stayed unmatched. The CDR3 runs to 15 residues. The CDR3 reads CASSFYGLAGTEQFF. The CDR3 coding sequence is TGTGCCAGCAGTTTCTATGGACTAGCGGGGACTGAGCAGTTCTTC.

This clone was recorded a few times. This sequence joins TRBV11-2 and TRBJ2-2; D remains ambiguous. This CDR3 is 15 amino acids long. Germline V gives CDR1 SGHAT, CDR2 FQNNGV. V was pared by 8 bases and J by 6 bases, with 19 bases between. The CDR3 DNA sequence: TGTGCCAGCGGCCCGACCCTAACTGGGGCCGGGGAGCTGTTTTTT. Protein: CASGPTLTGAGELFF.

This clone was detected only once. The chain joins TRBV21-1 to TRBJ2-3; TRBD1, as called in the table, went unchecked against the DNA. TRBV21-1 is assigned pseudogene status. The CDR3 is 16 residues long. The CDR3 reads CASSKNRQPGTDTQYF. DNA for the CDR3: TGTGCCAGCAGCAAGAACCGACAGCCCGGCACAGATACGCAGTATTTT.

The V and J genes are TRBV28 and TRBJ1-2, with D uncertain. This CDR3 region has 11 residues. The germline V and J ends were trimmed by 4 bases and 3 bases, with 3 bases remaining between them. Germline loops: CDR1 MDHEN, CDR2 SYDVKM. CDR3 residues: CASSSHYGYTF. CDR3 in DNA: TGTGCCAGCAGTTCTCACTATGGCTACACCTTC.

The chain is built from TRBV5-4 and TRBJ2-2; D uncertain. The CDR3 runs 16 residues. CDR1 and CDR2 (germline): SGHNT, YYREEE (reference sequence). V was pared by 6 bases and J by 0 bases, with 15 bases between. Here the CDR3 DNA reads TGTGCCAGCATCAAAAGGGATGGATCGAACACCGGGGAGCTGTTTTTT. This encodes CASIKRDGSNTGELFF.